This T cell receptor (beta chain) was identified during a study of CD8 T cells in ankylosing spondylitis. MiXCR was run by TCRdb on the 5' RACE reads, yielding one entry per CDR3 protein. The data show hundreds of thousands of distinct CDR3 sequences, about 12% seen once. Study-wide results and caveats: Apparently characteristic of ankylosing spondylitis blood was a TCR beta motif (roughly 8 highly homologous variants). Clones linked to the disease showed a CD8+ phenotype. They occurred at relatively low frequencies in peripheral blood.

This clonotype came up many times. Its antigen is currently unknown. Germline CDR1 reads SGHRS; CDR2 reads YFSETQ. The V end was cut by 3 bases, the J end by 8 bases, with 12 bases between. The CDR3 is 13 amino acids. The chain joins TRBV5-1 to TRBJ2-1; D ambiguous. The source material was blood, either unsorted or a sorted T cell fraction (not recorded which). The clonotype originates from a male donor with ankylosing spondylitis. CDR3 in DNA: TGCGCCAGCAGCTCCGGACCCTTTGATGAGCAGTTCTTC. As protein: CASSSGPFDEQFF.